The rows below give T cell receptor beta chains drawn from one sample of a study of T cells in Graves' hyperthyroidism and ophthalmopathy. Using its own MiXCR run on the multiplex PCR reads, TCRdb lists one record per CDR3 protein. Altogether about 360,000 distinct CDR3 sequences are present, around 25% being singletons, with the ten largest covering 73%. What was sequenced was blood. All receptors derive from a man in his fifties or sixties with Graves' hyperthyroidism. Both conserved end residues are trimmed from each CDR3. Fields, in order: V gene, CDR3 length, J gene, CDR3 protein.

>TRBV5-4|12|TRBJ2-5
ASSFRGDGETQY
>TRBV11-1|14|TRBJ2-1
ASSLGSAGTYNEQF
>TRBV30|11|TRBJ1-2
ACAGQLNYGYT
>TRBV28|13|TRBJ2-1
ASRRDRGSYNEQF
>TRBV6-2/TRBV6-3|8|TRBJ2-5
ATTGAEGY
>TRBV12-3/TRBV12-4|14|TRBJ2-1
ASRSTGEGRLNEQF
>TRBV6-1|14|TRBJ2-3
ASSVFREGGTDTQY
>TRBV5-1|13|TRBJ1-1
ASSEGDNDNTEAF
>TRBV7-6|12|TRBJ1-1
ASSLARVWTEAF
>TRBV11-2|12|TRBJ2-5
ASSPRLLQETQY
>TRBV20-1|11|TRBJ2-2
SARQTNTGELF
>TRBV19|12|TRBJ1-2
ASSQGLVNYAYT
>TRBV7-9|13|TRBJ1-2
ASSFEQGWNYGYT
>TRBV30|13|TRBJ1-4
AWTPVTGRNEKLF
>TRBV12-3/TRBV12-4|13|TRBJ1-1
ASSQTGGLNTEAF
>TRBV5-6|14|TRBJ2-1
ASSLPGLAVEGEQF
>TRBV19|11|TRBJ1-2
ASSIDRAYGYT
>TRBV7-9|11|TRBJ2-1
ASRPAPDGEQF
>TRBV5-1|11|TRBJ2-2
ASSFPLTGELF
>TRBV11-3|12|TRBJ2-7
ASSIRDAPYEQY
>TRBV27|13|TRBJ2-5
ASSLVGQIGETQY
>TRBV20-1|16|TRBJ2-3
SAFGPPGASGRADTQY
>TRBV7-2|13|TRBJ1-2
ASSLAMRTNYGYT
>TRBV25-1|14|TRBJ2-1
ASSDPGTGLGNEQF